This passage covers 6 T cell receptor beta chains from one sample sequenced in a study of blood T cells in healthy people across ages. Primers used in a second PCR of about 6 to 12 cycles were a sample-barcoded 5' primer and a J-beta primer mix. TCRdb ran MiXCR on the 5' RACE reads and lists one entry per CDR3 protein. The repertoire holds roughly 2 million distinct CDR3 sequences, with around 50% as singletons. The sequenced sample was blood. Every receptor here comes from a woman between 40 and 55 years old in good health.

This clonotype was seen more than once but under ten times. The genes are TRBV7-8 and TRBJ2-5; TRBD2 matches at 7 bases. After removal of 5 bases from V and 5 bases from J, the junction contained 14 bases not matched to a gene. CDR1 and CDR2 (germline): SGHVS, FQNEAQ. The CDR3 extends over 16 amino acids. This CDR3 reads CASSQKTSLVGETQYF. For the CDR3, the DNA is TGTGCCAGCAGCCAAAAGACTAGCCTCGTGGGGGAGACCCAGTACTTC.

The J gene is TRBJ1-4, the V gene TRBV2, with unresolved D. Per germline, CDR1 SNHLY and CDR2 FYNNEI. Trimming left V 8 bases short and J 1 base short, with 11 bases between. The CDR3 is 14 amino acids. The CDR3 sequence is CASQGRVTNEKLFF. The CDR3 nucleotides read TGTGCCAGCCAAGGGAGAGTAACTAATGAAAAACTGTTTTTT.

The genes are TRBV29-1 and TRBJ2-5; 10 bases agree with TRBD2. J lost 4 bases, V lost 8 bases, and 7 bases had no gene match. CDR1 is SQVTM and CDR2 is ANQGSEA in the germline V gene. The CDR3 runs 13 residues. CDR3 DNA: TGCAGCCATGAGCGGGGGGGCATAGAGACCCAGTACTTC. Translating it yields CSHERGGIETQYF.

The CDR3 DNA reads TGCGCCAGCTCCCGATCGGACAGGGAGGTTAATGAGCAGTTCTTC. Translation: CASSRSDREVNEQFF. The rearrangement links TRBV10-1 to TRBJ2-1; 8 nucleotides line up with TRBD1. The CDR3 runs to 15 residues. After removal of 8 bases from V and 7 bases from J, the junction contained 13 bases not matched to a gene. From germline, CDR1 is WNHNN and CDR2 SYGVQD (reference sequence).

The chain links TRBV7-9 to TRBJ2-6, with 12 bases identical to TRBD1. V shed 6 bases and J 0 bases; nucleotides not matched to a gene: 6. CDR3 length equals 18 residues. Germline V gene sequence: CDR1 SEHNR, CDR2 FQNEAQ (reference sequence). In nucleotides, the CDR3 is TGTGCCAGCAGGGGACAGGGGGCCTTTCACTCTGGGGCCAACGTCCTGACTTTC. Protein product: CASRGQGAFHSGANVLTF.

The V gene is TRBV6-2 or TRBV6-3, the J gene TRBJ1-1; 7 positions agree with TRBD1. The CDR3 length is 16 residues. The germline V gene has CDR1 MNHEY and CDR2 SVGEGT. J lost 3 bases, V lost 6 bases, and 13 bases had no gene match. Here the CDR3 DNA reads TGTGCCAGCAGCAGTACAGGGGCCCTCTGGGACACTGAAGCTTTCTTT. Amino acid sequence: CASSSTGALWDTEAFF.